This T cell receptor beta chain was sequenced for a study of neurological immune-mediated disorders (dated by TCRdb to 2018 to 2020). Regarding the complete study: The study compared peripheral blood TCR-beta repertoires of HTLV-I-associated myelopathy (HAM/TSP) patients, multiple sclerosis patients and healthy controls using UMI-based sequencing. Longitudinal samples, technical triplicates and paired sorted CD4+ and CD8+ T-cell subsets, alongside PBMC samples, were included among the approximately 100 TCR-beta libraries. The cohort was made up of 60 to 75 subjects, consisting of around 14 HAM/TSP patients, some 34 multiple sclerosis patients and around 20 healthy controls.

To synthesize cDNA, template-switch 5'RACE was performed with a primer carrying a 10-nucleotide random unique molecular identifier so that each TCR transcript was tagged. Over 180 million TCR-beta sequences, covering 15-18 subjects, were produced in each sequencing run. The RNeasy kit was used to extract total RNA. The KAPA Real-time Library Amplification kit was used to amplify TCR-beta VDJ regions with primers targeting the TCR constant region and the 5'RACE anchor. Sample indexes and Illumina adaptors were added in a first PCR, after which library yield was increased in a second PCR. The roughly 650 bp TCR product was size-selected on a 2% E-gel SizeSelection system after Ampure bead purification. Before pooling, libraries had their quality checked on a Bioanalyzer, their concentration measured with Qubit, and their quantity determined with the Kapa Library Quantification kit. An Illumina HiSeq 2500 sequenced the libraries paired-end 2 x 150 bp. To increase sequence diversity, roughly 24-30% phiX was spiked into each library pool. From the authors' description of their analysis: The quality-filtered reads were processed with the UMI-based MiGEC pipeline, whose error correction step removed more than 90% of the raw TCR sequences. IMGT germline references were used for alignment of VDJ genes, and clonotypes were defined by a unique CDR3 amino acid sequence together with V-J genes. Clonal expansion, Shannon diversity, and CDR3 relatedness (CalcPairwiseDistances, ClusterSamples) were evaluated with VDJtools, and phylogenetic trees were built with CLCbio workbench. Using coefficient-of-variation modelling across technical triplicates, the study counted a clone as expanded if it had at least 8 unique UMIs. Using fastp trimming at Q25 and MiXCR clonotype assembly, TCRdb reanalyzed the public sequencing data and kept in-frame beta chains. One record per CDR3 amino acid sequence lists the most common genes and DNA. TCRdb's processing, not the study's, gives the V and J calls here. The table for this sample lists 84,000 or so distinct CDR3 sequences; around a tenth of them were counted only once. About 1.8% of the sample rests with the top ten.

The healthy controls were volunteers from a blood bank in Maryland, USA. For the unsorted PBMC libraries, 2 million PBMCs were stored in RNAlater at -80 degrees C until RNA extraction and were used to generate the libraries. PBMCs were separated from peripheral blood using Ficoll-Hypaque density gradient centrifugation and then cryopreserved in liquid nitrogen. The investigation overall reported the following: No identical CDR3 amino acid sequences were shared among expanded clones across subjects, suggesting private TCR-beta repertoires in all groups. The highest TCR clonal expansion was observed in HAM/TSP patients, whereas the lowest was observed in MS patients, even when compared with healthy controls.

CDR1 is given as ENHRY and CDR2 as SYGVKD, both from the germline V gene. The CDR3 runs 12 amino acids, cysteine and phenylalanine included. Only the CDR3 part of the read is kept: 36 bases, read in frame from the first base. The V and J ends are trimmed by 5 bases and 7 bases, leaving 9 bases between them. This clonotype was observed at least ten times. Its antigen is not yet known. No clone much larger than this one lies a single base away; base qualities are absent. The receptor was derived from a man aged 35 to 55 in good health. The chain uses TRBV10-3 and TRBJ2-1; there is no confident call for the D gene. The sample was PBMCs. In nucleotide form, the sequence is TGTGCCATCAGTACTAATGGGAATGAGCAGTTCTTC. Its translation is CAISTNGNEQFF.